The present TCR beta chain was sequenced within a study of control samples from healthy donors and cancer patients. Some clones are missing from TCRdb's copy, which holds only in-frame ones; the method was immunoSEQ multiplex PCR. This sample has more than 100,000 clones, with about 90% found just once. The CDR3 spans 15 residues. The V segment lost 0 bases and the J segment 4 bases; nucleotides outside the gene matches: 3. Looked up from germline, CDR1 is MGHRA and CDR2 is YSYEKL. The sequence came from a man aged 45-65 years with head and neck cancer. Sequenced: PBMCs. The genes are TRBV4-1 and TRBJ1-5; TRBD1 matches at 7 bases. CDR3 bases: TGCGCCAGCAGCCAAGAAGGACAGGCAAATCAGCCCCAGCATTTT. It encodes CASSQEGQANQPQHF.